This T cell receptor beta chain was obtained from a study of blood T cell dynamics during melanoma immunotherapy. Study overall: Metastatic melanoma patients received first-line pembrolizumab or nivolumab plus ipilimumab. Study results and caveats: At W3, later disease-control patients showed bifurcated PBMC repertoire changes, unlike progressors.

The CDR3 has 16 residues. Profiling relied on immunoSEQ multiplex PCR, and the TCRdb table lists in-frame clones only, not all of them. The sample has 25,000 to 35,000 clones, approximately 88% seen once. Specified time point: week 3, after first cycle of checkpoint inhibitor. Blood was drawn before treatment and at week 3 after checkpoint blockade. Patients had no prior systemic cancer treatment, immunosuppressants or other active cancers. A remark on this clone: What it binds is unknown.

The rearrangement links TRBV21-1 to TRBJ1-5; the DNA was not used to check the table's D call, TRBD1. TRBV21-1 is listed as a pseudogene. The sample was blood, taken from a patient treated with checkpoint blockade. This receptor was obtained from a human donor with melanoma. As DNA, the CDR3 is TGTGCCAGCAGCAAAGTCATCGTCAGGGGCGGTCAGCCCCAGCATTTT. Protein product: CASSKVIVRGGQPQHF.